This T cell receptor (beta chain) was profiled in a study of response to subunit inactivated influenza vaccine. Notes on the study in general: It was suggested by the authors that few new T cells are recruited by each seasonal influenza vaccination.

About this clonotype: Antigen unknown.

This CDR3 is built from 15 residues. Trimming took 2 bases from V and 5 from J, leaving 15 bases between them. TCRdb fed the RT-PCR reads into MiXCR, producing one record per CDR3 protein. The repertoire consists of about 570,000 distinct CDR3 sequences, with roughly 12% occurring once and the leading ten covering approximately 10%. The same sample was also used in a study of T cells expressing NK-cell markers. From that paper: Synthesis of TCR beta cDNA relied on 5'RACE template switching carrying UMIs. Sorted CD3+CD56+NKG2C+, CD3+CD56+NKG2C- and CD3+CD56-NKG2C+ T cells provided the TCR beta repertoires. Seven sequenced donors out of eight were HCMV-seropositive, one seronegative.

The chain joins TRBV12-3 or TRBV12-4 to TRBJ1-1; D unresolved. This clonotype originated in a man over 45 who received an inactivated influenza vaccine. This material consisted of PBMCs from blood, taken on the day of vaccination. CDR3 sequence (DNA): TGTGCCAGCAGTTTACCCACGGGGTTAAGGACTGAAGCTTTCTTT. This codes for CASSLPTGLRTEAFF.